The 21 T cell receptor beta chains below come from one sample, sequenced in a study of beta chain features in type 1 diabetes (dated by TCRdb to the late 2010s). Study-wide findings and limitations: In all four CD4+ subsets, TCRB CDR3 length was moderately but significantly shorter in type 1 diabetes patients.

The library relied on the immunoSEQ multiplex PCR assay. All of the isolated RNA was reverse transcribed with the High Capacity cDNA Reverse Transcription Kit, so expressed TCRB transcripts were sequenced. TCRdb took this table from immuneACCESS and kept in-frame rearrangements with V and J called. Such tables lack part of the clones; where checked against another copy, unresolved V genes explain under half of the gap, and the rest is unexplained. For this sample the table gives approximately 100,000 clones, of which 25% to 35% were detected only once. The top ten clonotypes cover more than 0.45% of the sample. No antigen is known for these receptors. Sequenced: central memory CD4+ T cells from blood. These receptors were collected from a woman between 18 and 29 years old with type 1 diabetes.

The CDR3 loop is CASSLGQVYEQYV. CDR3 bases: TGTGCCAGCAGCTTAGGGCAGGTCTACGAGCAGTACGTC. The chain has TRBV7-9 and TRBJ2-7; D remains unclear. The V end lost 1 base, the J end lost 3 bases, and 7 bases lay between the germline ends. Germline loops: CDR1 SEHNR, CDR2 FQNEAQ (reference sequence). The CDR3 is 13 residues long.

This clone has more than one count but fewer than ten. The V gene is TRBV18, the J gene TRBJ1-2, with 7 bases aligning to TRBD1. In germline, CDR1 is KGHSH, CDR2 LQKENI. CDR3 length: 14 amino acids. J gave up 6 bases and V 5 bases, and 9 bases lay outside the gene matches. CDR3 sequence: CASSTRGFGDGYTF. CDR3 DNA: TGTGCCAGCTCAACCAGGGGGTTCGGGGATGGCTACACCTTC. Based on the CDR3 plus reference TRBV18 and TRBJ1-2, the full variable domain is NAGVMQNPRHLVRRRGQEARLRCSPMKGHSHVYWYRQLPEEGLKFMVYLQKENIIDESGMPKERFSAEFPKEGPSILRIQQVVRGDSAAYFCASSTRGFGDGYTFGSGTRLTVV.

This clone was seen a handful of times. The J gene is TRBJ2-3, the V gene TRBV19, with TRBD2 matching over 8 bases. The CDR3 length is 14 residues. In germline, CDR1 is LNHDA, CDR2 SQIVND (reference sequence). The V gene end was trimmed by 6 bases and the J gene end by 3 bases; junction bases not matched to a gene: 5. The CDR3 nucleotides read TGTGCCAGTAGGCGCGGGGGGAATACAGATACGCAGTATTTT. Translated: CASRRGGNTDTQYF.

This clone has a handful of counts. The DNA for the CDR3 is TGTGCCTGGAGTGTACCCGGGAGAGGGACCCAGTACTTC. Translating it yields CAWSVPGRGTQYF. The rearrangement links TRBV30 to TRBJ2-5; TRBD2 might be the D (6 bases). Germline V CDR1 and CDR2: GTSNPN, SVGIG (reference sequence). The CDR3 is 13 amino acids. The ends were cut back, 0 bases at V and 7 bases at J, with 12 bases in the middle.

This clone has just a few counts. The chain uses TRBV4-3 and TRBJ1-4, with D possibly matching TRBD1 (6 bases). Germline V gene lookup returns CDR1 LGHNA and CDR2 YSLEER. The CDR3 contains 16 residues. V was pared by 0 bases and J by 6 bases, with 14 bases between. CDR3: CASSQDGGLSDEKLFF. The DNA for the CDR3 is TGCGCCAGCAGCCAAGATGGGGGCCTCTCTGATGAAAAACTGTTTTTT.

The V call is TRBV12-5, the J call TRBJ2-3; 11 nucleotides line up with TRBD2. V gave up 0 bases and J gave up 4 bases; unmatched junction bases: 6. The CDR3 sequence is 17 residues long. CDR1 LGHNT and CDR2 FRNRAP come from the germline V gene. CDR3 DNA sequence: TGTGCTAGTGGTTTGGTACTGACTAGCGGGACCCCAGATACGCAGTATTTT. Translating it yields CASGLVLTSGTPDTQYF.

V gene TRBV7-9 combines with J gene TRBJ1-2; D is ambiguous. Trimming removed 3 bases from V and 8 bases from J, with 10 bases in between. The CDR3 has 12 amino acids. The germline gives CDR1 SEHNR, CDR2 FQNEAQ (reference sequence). The CDR3 loop reads CASSFGEGGYTF. CDR3 sequence (DNA): TGTGCCAGCAGCTTCGGGGAGGGCGGCTACACCTTC. The whole variable domain, remainder taken from reference TRBV7-9 and TRBJ1-2, is DTGVSQNPRHKITKRGQNVTFRCDPISEHNRLYWYRQTLGQGPEFLTYFQNEAQLEKSRLLSDRFSAERPKGSFSTLEIQRTEQGDSAMYLCASSFGEGGYTFGSGTRLTVV.

The chain employs TRBV7-2 and TRBJ2-5, with a possible D match to TRBD2 (6 bases). Germline CDR1 SGHTA, CDR2 FQGNSA. The CDR3 has 16 residues. The V and J ends lost 0 bases and 2 bases respectively, with 13 bases between them. DNA for the CDR3: TGTGCCAGCAGCTTAGCGATAGGGACTTCGCAAGAGACCCAGTACTTC. Amino acids: CASSLAIGTSQETQYF.

A few counts support this clone. This chain links TRBV19 with TRBJ1-1; D not certain. V was clipped by 4 bases and J by 8 bases, with 11 bases between them. The CDR3 consists of 12 residues. CDR1 LNHDA and CDR2 SQIVND come from the germline V gene (reference sequence). CDR3 sequence (DNA): TGTGCCAGTAGTAACCGACCGGGGGAAGCTTTCTTT. Residues: CASSNRPGEAFF. The entire variable domain, with the rest obtained from reference TRBV19 and TRBJ1-1, is as follows: DGGITQSPKYLFRKEGQNVTLSCEQNLNHDAMYWYRQDPGQGLRLIYYSQIVNDFQKGDIAEGYSVSREKKESFPLTVTSAQKNPTAFYLCASSNRPGEAFFGQGTRLTVV.

This clone was observed a handful of times. The chain links TRBV7-9 to TRBJ2-3, with TRBD1 matching over 9 bases. The CDR3 runs 15 residues. The ends lost 5 bases at V and 1 base at J; junction bases unmatched: 4. The V gene's germline CDR1 is SEHNR and CDR2 FQNEAQ (reference sequence). In DNA, the CDR3 is TGTGCCAGCAGCCGAACAGGGGGCGGCACAGATACGCAGTATTTT. It yields the protein CASSRTGGGTDTQYF.

This clone was picked up a small number of times. The rearrangement links TRBV9 to TRBJ2-1; 9 positions agree with TRBD1. V trimming: 5 bases; J trimming: 4 bases; junction bases outside the gene matches: 16. From germline, CDR1 is SGDLS and CDR2 YYNGEE. The CDR3 loop spans 18 amino acids. CDR3 residues: CASRWTSGQGTKYNEQFF. The CDR3 region has the DNA TGTGCCAGCAGGTGGACATCGGGACAGGGAACGAAGTACAATGAGCAGTTCTTC.

This clone has just a few counts. The J gene is TRBJ2-3, the V gene TRBV5-4; maybe TRBD1 (5 bases). The germline V gene has CDR1 SGHNT and CDR2 YYREEE (reference sequence). This CDR3 is built from 15 residues. Trimming took off 3 bases at V and 2 bases at J, with 13 bases between the two ends. The CDR3 spells CASSSQARYTDTQYF. The CDR3 bases are TGTGCCAGCAGCTCACAGGCGAGGTACACAGATACGCAGTATTTT.

The rearrangement links TRBV11-3 to TRBJ1-5; weak D call: TRBD1 (5 bases). Per germline, CDR1 SGHNT and CDR2 YENEEA. Trimming pared 1 base from V and 5 bases from J, leaving 9 bases between. The CDR3 covers 14 residues. CDR3 loop: CASSLGGVDQPQHF. CDR3 nucleotides: TGTGCCAGCAGCTTAGGGGGGGTAGATCAGCCCCAGCATTTT.

This clone showed up just a few times. The chain links TRBV2 to TRBJ2-6, with D hard to call. Trimming removed 8 bases from V and 0 bases from J, with 8 bases in between. In germline, CDR1 is SNHLY, CDR2 FYNNEI. The CDR3 contains 14 residues. The DNA for the CDR3 is TGTGCCAGCCGACGGAGCTCTGGGGCCAACGTCCTGACTTTC. Residues: CASRRSSGANVLTF.

The CDR3 bases are TGCGCCACCCCGGGAGGGGGCGCGGGAGAGACCCAGTACTTC. Amino acid sequence: CATPGGGAGETQYF. This chain joins TRBV4-3 and TRBJ2-5; possibly TRBD2 for D (8 bases). Trimming removed 10 bases from V and 4 bases from J, with 19 bases in between. The CDR3 loop spans 14 amino acids. Germline assignment: CDR1 LGHNA and CDR2 YSLEER.

This clone was seen a few times. The rearrangement uses TRBV11-2 and TRBJ1-3; D is ambiguous. V was pared by 5 bases and J by 4 bases, with 6 bases between. Germline-derived CDR1 and CDR2 are SGHAT and FQNNGV. This CDR3 spans 12 amino acids. The DNA of the CDR3 is TGTGCCAGCAGCACTCCGGGAAACACCATATATTTT. The encoded protein is CASSTPGNTIYF. Looking up the rest from reference TRBV11-2 and TRBJ1-3 gives the full variable domain: EAGVAQSPRYKIIEKRQSVAFWCNPISGHATLYWYQQILGQGPKLLIQFQNNGVVDDSQLPKDRFSAERLKGVDSTLKIQPAKLEDSAVYLCASSTPGNTIYFGEGSWLTVV.

The chain has TRBV6-1 and TRBJ1-5; D is possibly TRBD1 (5 bases). This CDR3 spans 15 amino acids. CDR1 and CDR2 (germline): MNHNS, SASEGT. V lost 7 bases to trimming and J lost 3 bases, with 16 bases between them. CDR3 in amino acids: CASNTQGSVNQPQHF. DNA of the CDR3: TGTGCCAGCAACACCCAGGGAAGTGTCAATCAGCCCCAGCATTTT.

This clone was seen just once. The J gene is TRBJ2-2, the V gene TRBV19, with D maybe TRBD2 (5 bases). CDR3 size: 15 residues. Trimming took off 3 bases at V and 0 bases at J, with 8 bases between the two ends. CDR1 is LNHDA and CDR2 is SQIVND in the germline V gene (reference sequence). CDR3 loop: CASSMSGANTGELFF. CDR3 in DNA: TGTGCCAGTAGTATGTCCGGGGCGAACACCGGGGAGCTGTTTTTT.

In DNA, the CDR3 is TGTGCCAGCAGCCTCTCAGGGTACTATGGCTACACCTTC. Protein: CASSLSGYYGYTF. The chain has TRBV7-2 and TRBJ1-2, with D possibly TRBD1 on 5 matching bases. The V end lost 5 bases, the J end lost 3 bases, and 10 bases lay between the germline ends. Looked up from germline, CDR1 is SGHTA and CDR2 is FQGNSA. This CDR3 has 13 amino acids.

This clone was seen a few times. The chain combines TRBV4-1 with TRBJ1-2; TRBD1 is a possible D gene (5 bases). Looked up from germline, CDR1 is MGHRA and CDR2 is YSYEKL. The CDR3 loop spans 12 amino acids. The ends were cut back, 5 bases at V and 5 bases at J, with 9 bases in the middle. The CDR3 nucleotides are TGCGCCAGCAGCTGGGAGGGGTATGGCTACACCTTC. The encoded protein is CASSWEGYGYTF.

A few counts support this clone. At one of its ends the junction is not consistent with the germline gene, which may arise from a read error. The CDR3 loop reads CASSLDLGRITF. The CDR3 DNA is TGTGCCAGCAGCTTAGATCTGGGCAGGATCACCTTT. The chain couples TRBV7-2 to TRBJ1-5; D call uncertain. Germline CDR1 SGHTA, CDR2 FQGNSA. This CDR3 spans 12 amino acids. The variable domain in full, completed from reference TRBV7-2 and TRBJ1-5, reads GAGVSQSPSNKVTEKGKDVELRCDPISGHTALYWYRQSLGQGLEFLIYFQGNSAPDKSGLPSDRFSAERTGGSVSTLTIQRTQQEDSAVYLCASSLDLGRITFGDGTRLSIL.